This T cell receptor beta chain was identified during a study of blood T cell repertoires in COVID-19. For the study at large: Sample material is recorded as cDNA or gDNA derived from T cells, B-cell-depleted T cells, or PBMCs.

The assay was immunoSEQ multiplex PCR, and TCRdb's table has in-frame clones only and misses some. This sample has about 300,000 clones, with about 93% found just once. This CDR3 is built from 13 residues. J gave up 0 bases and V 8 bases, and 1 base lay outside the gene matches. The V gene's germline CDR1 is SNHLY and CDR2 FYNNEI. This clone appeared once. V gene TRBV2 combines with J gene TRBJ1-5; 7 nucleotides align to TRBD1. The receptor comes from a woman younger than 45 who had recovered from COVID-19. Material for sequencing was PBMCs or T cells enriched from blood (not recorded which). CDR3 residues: CASRDSSNQPQHF. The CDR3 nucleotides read TGTGCCAGCCGGGACAGTAGCAATCAGCCCCAGCATTTT.